The 23 T cell receptor beta chains presented below share a single source sample, sequenced in a study of blood T cell repertoires in COVID-19. The table came from immunoSEQ multiplex PCR; TCRdb's copy has only in-frame clones and leaves some out. The sample holds 40,000 to 55,000 clones, roughly 88% seen once. Sample: peripheral blood. The receptors were sampled from a man aged 45 to 65 with active COVID-19.

The chain carries TRBV5-4 and TRBJ1-1, with 9 bases lining up with TRBD1. Trimming removed 4 bases from V and 7 bases from J; junction bases left unmatched: 17. Per germline, CDR1 SGHNT and CDR2 YYREEE (reference sequence). The CDR3 consists of 17 residues. The CDR3 coding sequence is TGTGCCAGCAGCGCGGGGCCCACAGGGGGCTATGGGGGTGAAGCTTTCTTT. This codes for CASSAGPTGGYGGEAFF.

CDR3 amino acids: CASSSSTRGLAGANEQFF. The CDR3 nucleotides are TGTGCCAGCAGCTCCAGTACCCGTGGACTAGCGGGGGCCAATGAGCAGTTCTTC. The V and J genes are TRBV11-3 and TRBJ2-1; 13 positions match TRBD2. The V and J ends lost 4 bases and 6 bases, in that order; junction bases with no gene match: 12. In germline, CDR1 is SGHNT, CDR2 YENEEA. The CDR3 is 18 amino acids. Based on the CDR3 plus reference TRBV11-3 and TRBJ2-1, the full variable domain is EAGVVQSPRYKIIEKKQPVAFWCNPISGHNTLYWYLQNLGQGPELLIRYENEEAVDDSQLPKDRFSAERLKGVDSTLKIQPAELGDSAVYLCASSSSTRGLAGANEQFFGPGTRLTVL.

This chain joins TRBV4-1 and TRBJ2-1; tentative D call: TRBD2 (5 bases). V was shortened by 3 bases and J by 9 bases, with 24 bases between the two germline ends. In germline, CDR1 is MGHRA, CDR2 YSYEKL. The length of the CDR3 is 17 residues. This chain's CDR3 is CASSQSSRYRGSTEQFF. Written as DNA, the CDR3 is TGCGCCAGCAGCCAGAGCAGCCGTTATAGAGGGTCGACTGAGCAGTTCTTC.

The rearrangement joins TRBV27 to TRBJ1-5, with D tentatively TRBD1 (5 bases). V lost 4 bases, J lost 5 bases, and 12 bases lay in between. Germline V lookup: CDR1 MNHEY, CDR2 SMNVEV (reference sequence). CDR3 length equals 14 residues. DNA of the CDR3: TGTGCCAGCAGTTGGAGGGGCCCCCATCAGCCCCAGCATTTT. Its protein product is CASSWRGPHQPQHF.

CDR3 loop: CSGSFYTGELFF. Here the CDR3 DNA reads TGCAGCGGAAGCTTTTACACCGGGGAGCTGTTTTTT. The chain carries TRBV29-1 and TRBJ2-2; D is unclear. This CDR3 is built from 12 residues. CDR1 is SQVTM, CDR2 ANQGSEA, per germline. V lost 7 bases and J 3 bases, leaving 9 bases between the germline ends.

The rearrangement links TRBV18 to TRBJ2-5; 8 nucleotides align to TRBD2. The CDR3 consists of 14 residues. V trimming: 6 bases; J trimming: 4 bases; junction bases outside the gene matches: 7. Germline V CDR1 and CDR2: KGHSH, LQKENI. CDR3 sequence reads: CASSLFREGETQYF. CDR3 in DNA: TGTGCCAGCTCGCTTTTCCGGGAGGGAGAGACCCAGTACTTC.

There are a few counts of this clone. The chain combines TRBV19 with TRBJ2-1; a weak D match, TRBD2 (5 bases). V lost 1 base to trimming and J lost 5 bases, with 9 bases between them. Germline CDR1 and CDR2: LNHDA and SQIVND (reference sequence). This CDR3 region has 14 residues. The chain's CDR3 is CASSIGRTDNEQFF. DNA for the CDR3: TGTGCCAGTAGTATAGGGAGGACGGACAATGAGCAGTTCTTC.

The chain uses TRBV10-3 and TRBJ2-7, with no clear D. Germline V lookup: CDR1 ENHRY, CDR2 SYGVKD. The CDR3 is made up of 13 amino acids. Trimming took 4 bases from V and 2 from J, leaving 9 bases between them. The CDR3 spells CAISVQGAYEQYV. Written as DNA, the CDR3 is TGTGCCATCAGTGTACAAGGAGCCTACGAGCAGTACGTC.

This clone appeared a few times. The chain recombines TRBV10-1 with TRBJ2-7, with 15 bases matching TRBD2. J was trimmed by 2 bases and V by 5 bases; bases with no gene match: 7. The CDR3 length is 17 residues. The germline gives CDR1 WNHNN, CDR2 SYGVQD (reference sequence). The CDR3 sequence: CASSPRGLAGGPYEQYV. The CDR3 nucleotides read TGCGCCAGCAGTCCTAGGGGACTAGCGGGAGGCCCCTACGAGCAGTACGTC.

The chain joins TRBV5-1 to TRBJ1-3; D gene ambiguous. CDR3 size: 13 residues. Germline loops: CDR1 SGHRS, CDR2 YFSETQ. With 4 bases removed from V and 2 bases from J, the gap between germline ends came to 7 bases. The CDR3 DNA sequence: TGCGCCAGCAGCCCCCCGGCTGGAAACACCATATATTTT. It encodes CASSPPAGNTIYF.

The gene calls are TRBV27 and TRBJ2-4, with 13 nucleotides matching TRBD2. CDR3 length equals 16 residues. Germline CDR1 is MNHEY and CDR2 is SMNVEV (reference sequence). V shed 4 bases, J shed 4 bases, and the junction held 4 bases outside the gene matches. In DNA form, the CDR3 reads TGTGCCAGCAGTTCCTGGACTAGCGGGAGTAAAAACATTCAGTACTTC. As protein: CASSSWTSGSKNIQYF.

This rearrangement joins TRBV2 to TRBJ1-1; 10 bases fit TRBD1. Germline V gene data show CDR1 as SNHLY and CDR2 as FYNNEI. CDR3 length: 12 amino acids. V dropped 6 bases and J dropped 11; count of bases not matched to a gene: 6. The CDR3 sequence is CASSRQGADAFF. DNA of the CDR3: TGTGCCAGCAGCCGACAGGGGGCGGACGCTTTCTTT.

The CDR3 nucleotides are TGTGCCAGCAGTTTGACCGGGACAGGGGACGAGCAGTACTTC. This codes for CASSLTGTGDEQYF. J is TRBJ2-7 and V is TRBV28, with 10 bases fitting TRBD1. Per the germline V gene, CDR1 is MDHEN and CDR2 is SYDVKM. V shed 3 bases and J 5 bases; nucleotides not matched to a gene: 4. The length of the CDR3 is 14 residues.

The gene calls are TRBV6-5 and TRBJ2-3; 7 bases map to TRBD1. CDR1 and CDR2 from the germline V gene are MNHEY and SVGAGI. Germline trimming cut 8 bases from V and 3 bases from J; bases unmatched to any gene: 11. This CDR3 comprises 15 residues. CDR3 bases: TGTGCCAGCGTCAACCCGGGACAGAGGACAGATACGCAGTATTTT. Protein: CASVNPGQRTDTQYF.

J is TRBJ2-3 and V is TRBV15, with TRBD2 identical over 8 bases. Germline V gene lookup returns CDR1 LNHNV and CDR2 YYDKDF (reference sequence). This CDR3 is built from 15 residues. V was clipped by 6 bases and J by 4 bases; unmatched bases: 9. Here the CDR3 reads CATREGTSGPDTQYF. In DNA, the CDR3 is TGTGCCACCAGAGAAGGGACTAGTGGCCCAGATACGCAGTATTTT.

V is TRBV6-6 and J is TRBJ1-2; weak D call: TRBD1 (5 bases). Germline V gives CDR1 MNHNY, CDR2 SVGAGI (reference sequence). The ends were cut back, 10 bases at V and 6 bases at J, with 12 bases in the middle. There are 11 residues in the CDR3. CDR3 coding DNA: TGTGCCACACAAGGACAAGATGGCTACACCTTC. Translated, it gives CATQGQDGYTF.

V usage is TRBV6-7 and J usage is TRBJ2-5; 8 nucleotides align to TRBD1. TRBV6-7 is designated an ORF whose function remains uncertain. The CDR3 loop spans 19 amino acids. After removal of 0 bases from V and 4 bases from J, the junction contained 16 bases not matched to a gene. The CDR3, as DNA: TGTGCCAGCAGTTACTCGACGATCTCGCCGGGACAGGTTCCAGAGACCCAGTACTTC. Translating it yields CASSYSTISPGQVPETQYF.

This clone has only a few counts. The V and J genes are TRBV5-6 and TRBJ2-7; 8 bases are a match to TRBD2. V lost 4 bases and J lost 4; bases outside the gene matches: 10. Per the germline V gene, CDR1 is SGHDT and CDR2 is YYEEEE. The CDR3 consists of 15 residues. This chain's CDR3 is CASSPPDGRVYEQYV. CDR3 nucleotides: TGTGCCAGCAGCCCCCCGGACGGGAGGGTATACGAGCAGTACGTC.

The J gene is TRBJ2-1, the V gene TRBV9; 7 bases are a match to TRBD2. This CDR3 is built from 15 residues. V shed 3 bases and J 2 bases; nucleotides not matched to a gene: 5. Germline CDR1 SGDLS, CDR2 YYNGEE. CDR3 region: CASSGVSGAYNEQFF. The CDR3 bases are TGTGCCAGCAGCGGGGTGAGCGGGGCCTACAATGAGCAGTTCTTC.

The V and J genes are TRBV5-5 and TRBJ2-5; D unresolved. Between the trimmed V and J ends, which lost 2 bases and 4 bases, there was a span of 9 bases. Germline-derived CDR1 and CDR2 are SGHKS and YYEKEE (reference sequence). This CDR3 region has 13 residues. The CDR3 region is CASSFVGTETQYF. The CDR3 bases are TGTGCCAGCAGCTTTGTGGGCACAGAGACCCAGTACTTC.

The genes are TRBV7-8 and TRBJ1-1; TRBD1 might be the D (5 bases). The CDR3 length is 15 residues. Germline assignment: CDR1 SGHVS and CDR2 FQNEAQ. Trimming cost V 1 base and J 5 bases, with 14 bases left between them. Here the CDR3 DNA reads TGTGCCAGCAGCTTAGAAGGGGCAGTCGGGACTGAAGCTTTCTTT. Amino acid sequence: CASSLEGAVGTEAFF.

The chain joins TRBV7-9 to TRBJ2-6; perhaps TRBD1 as D (6 bases). Deletions cut 5 bases from V and 0 bases from J, with 23 bases between. The V gene's germline CDR1 is SEHNR and CDR2 FQNEAQ (reference sequence). The CDR3 length is 20 residues. The CDR3: CASSTYRVRGLTSGANVLTF. The CDR3 coding sequence is TGTGCCAGCAGCACCTACAGGGTTCGGGGCCTCACCTCTGGGGCCAACGTCCTGACTTTC.

The V and J genes are TRBV29-1 and TRBJ2-7; D not resolved. Germline assignment: CDR1 SQVTM and CDR2 ANQGSEA. The ends were cut back, 1 base at V and 6 bases at J, with 10 bases in the middle. This CDR3 comprises 12 residues. CDR3 nucleotide sequence: TGCAGCGTTGAAGTCCCCCCTTCCGAGCAGTACTTC. Translation: CSVEVPPSEQYF.